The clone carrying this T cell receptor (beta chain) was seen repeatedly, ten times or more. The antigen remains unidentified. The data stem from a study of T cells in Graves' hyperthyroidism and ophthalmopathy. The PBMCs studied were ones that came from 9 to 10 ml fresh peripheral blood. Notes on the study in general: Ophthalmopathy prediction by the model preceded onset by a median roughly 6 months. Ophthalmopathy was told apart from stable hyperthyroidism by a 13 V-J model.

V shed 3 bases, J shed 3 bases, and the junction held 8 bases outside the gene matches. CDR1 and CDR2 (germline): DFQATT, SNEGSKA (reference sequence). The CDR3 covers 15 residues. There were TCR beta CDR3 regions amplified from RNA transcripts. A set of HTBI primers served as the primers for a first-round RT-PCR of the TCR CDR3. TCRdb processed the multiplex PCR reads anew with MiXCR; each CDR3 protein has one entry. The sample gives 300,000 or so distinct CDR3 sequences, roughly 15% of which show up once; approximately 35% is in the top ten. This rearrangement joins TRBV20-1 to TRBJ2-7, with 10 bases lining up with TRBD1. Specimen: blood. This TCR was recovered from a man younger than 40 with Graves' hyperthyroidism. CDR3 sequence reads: CSARWGGTGDYEQYF. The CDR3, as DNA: TGCAGTGCTAGGTGGGGCGGGACAGGGGACTACGAGCAGTACTTC.